Each of the 13 T cell receptor beta chains below was sequenced from the same sample in a study of blood T cell repertoires in COVID-19. Profiling relied on immunoSEQ multiplex PCR, and the TCRdb table lists in-frame clones only, not all of them. The sample includes over 90,000 clones, more than 85% of them seen just once. Source material: peripheral blood. The receptors stem from a man between 18 and 29 years old with acute or convalescent COVID-19.

The rearrangement joins TRBV5-4 to TRBJ1-2; tentatively, D is TRBD1 (6 bases). The germline V gene encodes CDR1 SGHNT and CDR2 YYREEE (reference sequence). The germline V and J ends were trimmed by 4 bases and 0 bases, with 13 bases remaining between them. This CDR3 spans 15 amino acids. The CDR3 region is CASSIGQKPNYGYTF. The CDR3 bases are TGTGCCAGCAGCATCGGACAGAAACCTAACTATGGCTACACCTTC. Full variable domain (missing parts from reference TRBV5-4 and TRBJ1-2): ETGVTQSPTHLIKTRGQQVTLRCSSQSGHNTVSWYQQALGQGPQFIFQYYREEENGRGNFPPRFSGLQFPNYSSELNVNALELDDSALYLCASSIGQKPNYGYTFGSGTRLTVV.

V gene TRBV24-1 combines with J gene TRBJ2-1, with D possibly matching TRBD2 (6 bases). Looked up from germline, CDR1 is KGHDR and CDR2 is SFDVKD. Trimming left V 7 bases short and J 5 bases short, with 14 bases between. The length of the CDR3 is 14 residues. CDR3 sequence reads: CATSSAGTHNEQFF. The CDR3 DNA reads TGTGCCACCAGCAGCGCGGGGACCCACAATGAGCAGTTCTTC.

In the case of this clone: The same CDR3 is also encoded by other DNA sequences in this sample. V is TRBV20-1 and J is TRBJ2-1; possible D gene TRBD1, 5 bases. The V end was cut by 3 bases, the J end by 5 bases, with 5 bases between. There are 11 residues in the CDR3. CDR1 and CDR2 (germline): DFQATT, SNEGSKA (reference sequence). The CDR3 region is CSARTDNEQFF. As DNA, the CDR3 is TGCAGTGCTAGGACAGACAATGAGCAGTTCTTC.

The chain is built from TRBV27 and TRBJ1-1; unclear D gene. The germline CDR1 and CDR2 sequences are MNHEY and SMNVEV (reference sequence). V lost 4 bases, J lost 2 bases, and 11 bases lay in between. The CDR3 loop spans 14 amino acids. CDR3 in amino acids: CASSYTGSNTEAFF. As DNA, the CDR3 is TGTGCCAGCAGTTACACCGGGAGCAACACTGAAGCTTTCTTT.

The chain uses TRBV19 and TRBJ2-7, with TRBD1 identical over 8 bases. CDR3 length: 14 amino acids. Germline CDR1 and CDR2: LNHDA and SQIVND (reference sequence). After removal of 0 bases from V and 5 bases from J, the junction contained 3 bases not matched to a gene. CDR3 region: CASSIEGRGHEQYF. The CDR3 DNA is TGTGCCAGTAGTATAGAGGGCAGGGGGCACGAGCAGTACTTC.

The chain joins TRBV18 to TRBJ1-1, with D perhaps TRBD1 (5 bases). V was clipped by 5 bases and J by 2 bases, with 9 bases between them. CDR3 length equals 13 residues. Looked up from germline, CDR1 is KGHSH and CDR2 is LQKENI. The CDR3 loop is CASSNGGNTEAFF. The CDR3 bases are TGTGCCAGCTCAAACGGGGGAAACACTGAAGCTTTCTTT.

The chain employs TRBV6-2 or TRBV6-3 and TRBJ1-1; possibly TRBD1 for D (5 bases). The V end was cut by 0 bases, the J end by 4 bases, with 12 bases between. The V gene's germline CDR1 is MNHEY and CDR2 SVGEGT. The CDR3 is 15 residues long. The CDR3 reads CASSYSPGLATEAFF. DNA for the CDR3: TGTGCCAGCAGTTACTCTCCAGGGTTGGCCACTGAAGCTTTCTTT.

The chain is built from TRBV25-1 and TRBJ2-6, with a weak D call TRBD1 (6 bases). Germline V CDR1 and CDR2: MGHDK, SYGVNS. Trimming removed 3 bases at V and 1 base at J, with 7 bases between. This CDR3 has 15 residues. In nucleotides, the CDR3 is TGTGCCAGCAGTGACGGACAGTCTGGGGCCAACGTCCTGACTTTC. Translating it yields CASSDGQSGANVLTF.

The chain joins TRBV20-1 to TRBJ1-1; D might be TRBD1 (5 bases). V was clipped by 3 bases and J by 4 bases, with 15 bases between them. CDR1 and CDR2 from the germline V gene are DFQATT and SNEGSKA (reference sequence). The CDR3 has 14 residues. The CDR3 protein is CSASAGGRFTEAFF. The CDR3, as DNA: TGCAGTGCTAGTGCGGGGGGAAGGTTCACTGAAGCTTTCTTT.

The chain couples TRBV18 to TRBJ2-1, with TRBD2 identical over 8 bases. V shed 3 bases and J 4 bases; nucleotides not matched to a gene: 11. There are 17 residues in the CDR3. Germline CDR1 and CDR2: KGHSH and LQKENI. DNA of the CDR3: TGTGCCAGCTCACCTAGGAAAGGCGGGGGGAAATACAATGAGCAGTTCTTC. It is translated as CASSPRKGGGKYNEQFF.

The chain employs TRBV18 and TRBJ2-1, with D perhaps matching TRBD1 (7 bases). The CDR3 spans 16 residues. The germline V gene has CDR1 KGHSH and CDR2 LQKENI. V gave up 4 bases and J gave up 0 bases, with 13 bases separating them. Here the CDR3 DNA reads TGTGCCAGCTCACGATACAGGGGACTCTCCTACAATGAGCAGTTCTTC. Translating gives CASSRYRGLSYNEQFF.

The rearrangement links TRBV19 to TRBJ1-1; 7 bases agree with TRBD1. The CDR3 extends over 15 amino acids. The ends lost 7 bases at V and 2 bases at J; junction bases unmatched: 10. Germline-derived CDR1 and CDR2 are LNHDA and SQIVND (reference sequence). CDR3: CASTRGQKQNTEAFF. CDR3 sequence (DNA): TGTGCCAGTACCCGGGGACAGAAGCAAAACACTGAAGCTTTCTTT.

The chain employs TRBV5-6 and TRBJ1-4; TRBD1 matches 9 bases. CDR1 and CDR2 (germline): SGHDT, YYEEEE. The CDR3 is 14 residues long. With 5 bases clipped from V and 8 bases from J, the junction kept 7 bases outside the gene matches. The DNA for the CDR3 is TGTGCCAGCAGAACGGGACAGGGAGAGGAAAAACTGTTTTTT. This gives the protein CASRTGQGEEKLFF.